The clone carrying this TCR beta chain occurred many times. Uncontrolled infection, other autoimmune disease, pregnancy or lactation disqualified patients from enrolment. The data are from a study of T cells in Graves' hyperthyroidism and ophthalmopathy. TCR beta CDR3 sequences were amplified from RNA transcripts. HTBI primers were the set used in a first-round RT-PCR of the TCR CDR3. Each CDR3 protein gets one entry after TCRdb re-called the multiplex PCR reads with MiXCR. In the table there are around 240,000 distinct CDR3 sequences, roughly 15% of which are singletons. Trimming removed 5 bases from V and 0 bases from J, with 11 bases in between. Germline CDR1 reads MDHEN; CDR2 reads SYDVKM. This CDR3 has 15 amino acids.

The chain recombines TRBV28 with TRBJ1-5, with a tentative D call TRBD1 (5 bases). The receptor comes from a woman between 40 and 50 years old with Graves' hyperthyroidism that later progressed to Graves' ophthalmopathy. The sample taken for sequencing was blood. The CDR3 bases are TGTGCCAGCAGTCCCCTGGACATTAGCAATCAGCCCCAGCATTTT. This sequence encodes CASSPLDISNQPQHF.